These 7 T cell receptor beta chains came from one sample sequenced in a study of read filtering for tumor transcriptome and immune sequencing. The library was built from roughly 400 ng RNA with molecular barcoded adaptors for alpha/delta and beta/gamma chains. MiXCR was run by TCRdb on the reads, yielding one entry per CDR3 protein. The table includes 60,000 to 75,000 distinct CDR3 sequences, approximately 19% detected once. Sequencing was done on a sample of a population of CD138-negative cells sorted from bone marrow. The source of these receptors is a donor at least 40 years old with multiple myeloma.

This clonotype was picked up many times. The chain couples TRBV28 to TRBJ2-3; D is tentatively TRBD1 or TRBD2 (6 bases each). The V end lost 7 bases, the J end lost 4 bases, and 15 bases lay between the germline ends. From germline, CDR1 is MDHEN and CDR2 SYDVKM. The CDR3 is 14 amino acids. CDR3 residues: CASTSRGRPDTQYF. The CDR3, as DNA: TGTGCCAGCACCAGCCGGGGGCGCCCAGATACGCAGTATTTT.

V is TRBV7-2 and J is TRBJ2-1, with 7 bases lining up with TRBD2. The germline gives CDR1 SGHTA, CDR2 FQGNSA. V lost 5 bases to trimming and J lost 9 bases; unmatched junction nucleotides: 10. This CDR3 is built from 14 residues. The CDR3 bases are TGTGCCAGCAGCCCCCTAGCGGCGCGCACTGAGCAGTTCTTC. This sequence encodes CASSPLAARTEQFF.

This clonotype appeared many times. The rearrangement uses TRBV24-1 and TRBJ2-1, with a tentative D call TRBD1 (6 bases). Looked up from germline, CDR1 is KGHDR and CDR2 is SFDVKD. This CDR3 is built from 14 residues. The V gene lost 0 bases and the J gene lost 7 bases, with 9 bases spanning the gap. The CDR3 nucleotides read TGTGCCACCAGTGATTTGCAGGGGCGGAATGAGCAGTTCTTC. It is translated as CATSDLQGRNEQFF.

This clonotype was recorded at least ten times. The chain carries TRBV30 and TRBJ1-2, with a weak D call TRBD1 (6 bases). V lost 8 bases, J lost 1 base, and 14 bases lay in between. CDR1 is GTSNPN, CDR2 SVGIG, per germline (reference sequence). The length of the CDR3 is 13 residues. The CDR3, as DNA: TGTGCCGGACGACAGGCGGTTAACTATGGCTACACCTTC. This translates into CAGRQAVNYGYTF.

The chain combines TRBV2 with TRBJ2-5; weak D call: TRBD2 (5 bases). The V end lost 6 bases, the J end lost 5 bases, and 13 bases lay between the germline ends. Per germline, CDR1 SNHLY and CDR2 FYNNEI. The CDR3 contains 13 residues. The CDR3 loop reads CASRVTRSETQYF. For the CDR3, the DNA is TGTGCCAGCAGAGTCACTAGGTCGGAGACCCAGTACTTC.

This clonotype was recorded at least ten times. This rearrangement joins TRBV7-8 to TRBJ2-5; 9 positions match TRBD1. V lost 5 bases and J lost 1; bases outside the gene matches: 8. Germline CDR1 SGHVS, CDR2 FQNEAQ. The CDR3 is made up of 16 amino acids. CDR3 nucleotide sequence: TGTGCCAGCAGCGATCCGGGACAGGGTGTCCAAGAGACCCAGTACTTC. Translating it yields CASSDPGQGVQETQYF. The complete variable domain, with remaining parts taken from reference TRBV7-8 and TRBJ2-5, reads GAGVSQSPRYKVAKRGQDVALRCDPISGHVSLFWYQQALGQGPEFLTYFQNEAQLDKSGLPSDRFFAERPEGSVSTLKIQRTQQEDSAVYLCASSDPGQGVQETQYFGPGTRLLVL.

This clonotype has only a few counts. The chain is built from TRBV20-1 and TRBJ1-1; D is possibly TRBD1 (6 bases). The germline gives CDR1 DFQATT, CDR2 SNEGSKA (reference sequence). The ends were cut back, 6 bases at V and 13 bases at J, with 27 bases in the middle. The CDR3 spans 14 residues. CDR3 nucleotide sequence: TGCAGTGCCACCTTCCCGGGGGCGGGTGAAGGGGGTTTCTTT. It codes for CSATFPGAGEGGFF.